This note documents a single T cell receptor (beta chain) sequence. Its antigen remains unknown. There were healthy Caucasian individuals from Russia, aged about 6 to 90, serving as donors. Researchers report isolating at least 7 million PBMCs per sample. This record belongs to a study of blood T cells in healthy people across ages. Study-wide points: Getting older went along with TCR beta diversity per million T cells dropping roughly linearly.

Germline lookup yields CDR1 SGDLS and CDR2 YYNGEE. V lost 3 bases, J lost 3 bases, and 13 bases lay in between. CDR3 length: 14 residues. A second PCR of 7 to 11 cycles used a sample-barcoded 5' primer and a J-beta primer mix. TCRdb itself ran the 5' RACE reads through MiXCR, one entry per CDR3 protein. The profile shows roughly 930,000 distinct CDR3 sequences, roughly 43% of them singletons. Sequenced: blood. The chain joins TRBV9 to TRBJ2-7; D assignment may be TRBD1 or TRBD2 (5 bases each). The receptor comes from a man aged 25 to 40 in good health. For the CDR3, the DNA is TGTGCCAGCAGCGCCAGGGACGGATACTACGAGCAGTACTTC. It specifies CASSARDGYYEQYF.